This section outlines one T cell receptor beta chain sequence together with its context. As yet, its antigen is unknown. A much bigger clone sits one base away, suggesting this may be a read error. A CD8+CD4-CCR7+CD45RA+ gate was used to sort naive CD8 T cells. CDR1 is MNHEY and CDR2 is SVGAGI in the germline V gene. The CDR3 runs 15 residues. This record comes from a study of molecular identifiers for immune sequencing clone quantification. Study-level results: For effector cells, clones above 20 RNA copies held over 99% of molecules; for naive cells, under 1%. Barcode-sharing identical TCR molecules could underestimate highly expanded clone sizes.

Previously described methods with listed TCR primers produced the bulk TCR libraries. One entry per CDR3 protein, called by TCRdb with MiXCR from the PCR reads. Of approximately 500,000 distinct CDR3 sequences listed, around 23% were seen once; the top ten hold 0.76%. Specimen: naive CD8+ T cells from blood, with Jurkat cell RNA spiked in. Subset given: FACS-sorted CD8+CD4-CCR7+CD45RA+ naive T cells. This chain connects TRBV6-5 to TRBJ1-1; D remains unclear. The sequence was collected from a human donor in good health. Some libraries in this study had Jurkat cell RNA spiked in. The CDR3: CASSPFDTMNTEALF. CDR3 DNA sequence: TGTGCCAGCAGTCCGTTCGACACGATGAACACTGAAGCTCTCTTT.